Sequencing of this TCR beta chain was carried out in a study of T cells after yellow fever vaccination. The CDR3 has 15 residues. Between the trimmed V and J ends, which lost 4 bases and 0 bases, there was a span of 13 bases. Germline assignment: CDR1 SGHRS and CDR2 YFSETQ. Points from the study as a whole: Primary-vaccination clones mostly resurfaced post-booster (nearly 97% CD4, more than 85% CD8).

This clonotype was found many times. Its antigen is not identified. UMIs and a universal primer site were added when TCR cDNA was made by 5'RACE template switching. One entry per CDR3 protein results from TCRdb running MiXCR on the 5' RACE reads. The data hold about 130,000 distinct CDR3 sequences, with under 8.5% observed a single time. Sample: CD4+ T cells sorted from PBMCs, taken about 10 days after the first yellow fever vaccination. This chain links TRBV5-1 with TRBJ1-2, with TRBD1 as a possible D gene (6 bases). The TCR sequence derives from a man between 18 and 35 years old who received the YFV17D yellow fever vaccine. The CDR3 loop is CASSIQGQANYGYTF. The CDR3 bases are TGCGCCAGCAGCATCCAGGGACAAGCTAACTATGGCTACACCTTC.